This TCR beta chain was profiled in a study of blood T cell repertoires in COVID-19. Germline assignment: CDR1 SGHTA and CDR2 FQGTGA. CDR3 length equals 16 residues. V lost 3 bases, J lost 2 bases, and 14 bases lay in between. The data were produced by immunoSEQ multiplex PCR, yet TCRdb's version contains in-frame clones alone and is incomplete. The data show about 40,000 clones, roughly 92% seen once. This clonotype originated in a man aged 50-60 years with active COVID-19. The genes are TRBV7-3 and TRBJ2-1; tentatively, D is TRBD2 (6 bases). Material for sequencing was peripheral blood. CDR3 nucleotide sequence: TGTGCCAGCAGCTTCACCGGGACTTTGGCCTACAATGAGCAGTTCTTC. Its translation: CASSFTGTLAYNEQFF.